This T cell receptor (beta chain) was sequenced for a study of blood T cell repertoires in COVID-19 (dated by TCRdb to 2020 to 2021). Context from the whole study: The collaborator samples originated in the United States, Italy and Spain and spanned the acute and convalescent phases of COVID-19. The prospective study material was composed of cDNA or gDNA derived from T cells, B-cell-depleted T cells, or PBMCs. Subjects who had been exposed to COVID-19, were actively infected with it, or had recovered from it provided the deeply sampled blood TCRbeta repertoires that made up the dataset. The repertoires were released in a freely available public database intended as a resource for research on the immune response to SARS-CoV-2. The samples were drawn from the first 160 participants of the ongoing ImmuneRACE study and from 1,254 subjects provided by 6 global collaborators. Sample metadata almost always included a de-identified subject ID, COVID-19 status, age in years and sex. Where HLA class I and class II types were available, the types were taken from metadata supplied by the sample provider, not from assay-based typing. The investigation overall reported the following: The quantity of clinical and demographic metadata differed by source and by participant and was supplied without curation.

The immunoSEQ Assay, a bias-controlled multiplex PCR, was used to amplify TCRbeta CDR3 regions from genomic DNA. The source study handled its data this way. The number of nucleated cells in each sample was estimated from the amplification of reference gene primers within the assay. To quantify the absolute abundance of each unique TCRbeta CDR3 rearrangement, sequence reads were collapsed and filtered. For each sample, productive Simpson clonality was calculated as the square root of Simpson's diversity index across productive rearrangements. TCRdb re-hosts the immuneACCESS table, in-frame sequences only. Its copies lack some clones; in the studies checked, an unresolved V gene accounts for under half of them, and the cause for the rest is not known. V and J calls and clone size are given by that table; D and trimming were obtained from the DNA. This sample lists about 200,000 clones; about 85% were detected once. The ten largest account for almost 5% of the sample.

Of note for this clone: Its antigen has not been determined. There are no base qualities to consult, and no much larger clone falls within one base.

Including cysteine and phenylalanine, the CDR3 has 15 amino acids. The entry retains the CDR3 DNA only, 45 bases that are in frame from base 1. The germline V gene encodes CDR1 SGHTA and CDR2 FQGTGA. The germline V end is reduced by 4 bases and the J end by 9 bases; junction bases left unmatched: 10. Each collaborating institution followed its own protocols to collect whole blood in K2EDTA tubes. For TCRbeta analysis, collaborator samples were shipped as frozen whole blood, as isolated PBMCs, or as DNA extracted from either sample type. The source is a woman at least 80 years old with acute or convalescent COVID-19. The rearranged segments are TRBV7-3 and TRBJ2-1; TRBD2 lines up with 9 middle nucleotides. Sequenced: peripheral blood. The nucleotide sequence reads as follows: TGTGCCAGCAGCTCCCGCGTAGCGGGAGTTAGTGAGCAGTTCTTC. Translated, it reads CASSSRVAGVSEQFF. Extended through the reference TRBV7-3 and TRBJ2-1 proteins, this CDR3 yields the full variable domain: GAGVSQTPSNKVTEKGKYVELRCDPISGHTALYWYRQSLGQGPEFLIYFQGTGAADDSGLPNDRFFAVRPEGSVSTLKIQRTERGDSAVYLCASSSRVAGVSEQFFGPGTRLTVL.